This entry lists 15 T cell receptor beta chains sequenced from one sample in a study of blood T cell repertoires in COVID-19. Method: immunoSEQ multiplex PCR; TCRdb's copy keeps in-frame clones and lacks some. The repertoire consists of around 130,000 clones, with roughly four fifths occurring once and the leading ten covering 12%. The sequencing input was peripheral blood. All receptors come from a human donor in a cohort sampled during active COVID-19.

This clone was seen a few times. The J gene is TRBJ1-1, the V gene TRBV5-6; D gene unclear. This CDR3 contains 15 residues. V was clipped by 2 bases and J by 4 bases, with 15 bases between them. The germline gives CDR1 SGHDT, CDR2 YYEEEE. CDR3 bases: TGTGCCAGCAGCTTTCGAGGTTGGAGTGGCACTGAAGCTTTCTTT. Translating gives CASSFRGWSGTEAFF. The complete variable domain, with remaining parts taken from reference TRBV5-6 and TRBJ1-1, reads DAGVTQSPTHLIKTRGQQVTLRCSPKSGHDTVSWYQQALGQGPQFIFQYYEEEERQRGNFPDRFSGHQFPNYSSELNVNALLLGDSALYLCASSFRGWSGTEAFFGQGTRLTVV.

The genes are TRBV6-6 and TRBJ2-5, with TRBD2 matching over 8 bases. Trimming removed 8 bases from V and 1 base from J; junction bases left unmatched: 12. This CDR3 comprises 16 residues. Germline CDR1 is MNHNY and CDR2 is SVGAGI (reference sequence). CDR3 DNA: TGTGCCAGCTTCTACGGGGGGGGAGTTAGCCAAGAGACCCAGTACTTC. Its translation: CASFYGGGVSQETQYF.

The genes are TRBV5-1 and TRBJ2-1; tentatively, D is TRBD2 (5 bases). V lost 0 bases to trimming and J lost 10 bases, with 14 bases between them. Per germline, CDR1 SGHRS and CDR2 YFSETQ. The CDR3 runs to 14 residues. The CDR3 here is CASSLAERPGEQFF. The CDR3 coding sequence is TGCGCCAGCAGCTTGGCCGAGCGGCCCGGAGAGCAGTTCTTC.

The chain couples TRBV7-9 to TRBJ2-1, with D perhaps matching TRBD2 (7 bases). The CDR3 has 16 residues. The V end lost 10 bases, the J end lost 5 bases, and 24 bases lay between the germline ends. CDR1 and CDR2 (germline): SEHNR, FQNEAQ (reference sequence). In DNA form, the CDR3 reads TGTGCCACCTCACCTGCGACTGGGGGGGCCGACAATGAGCAGTTCTTC. Translation gives CATSPATGGADNEQFF.

The genes are TRBV23-1 and TRBJ2-1; D is uncertain. TRBV23-1 is treated as an ORF (open reading frame) with a function not yet certain. The V end was cut by 2 bases, the J end by 3 bases, with 2 bases between. This CDR3 is 12 amino acids long. The CDR3 region has the DNA TGCGCCAGCAGTCAACACTACAATGAGCAGTTCTTC. It yields the protein CASSQHYNEQFF.

CDR3 in amino acids: CSAPDREILFF. For the CDR3, the DNA is TGCAGTGCTCCAGACAGGGAGATACTGTTTTTT. The J gene is TRBJ1-4, the V gene TRBV20-1; 7 bases fit TRBD1. Per germline, CDR1 DFQATT and CDR2 SNEGSKA (reference sequence). V was clipped by 5 bases and J by 13 bases; unmatched bases: 7. The CDR3 spans 11 residues.

This chain uses TRBV6-5 with TRBJ2-2; 8 nucleotides line up with TRBD1. The ends lost 6 bases at V and 4 bases at J; junction bases unmatched: 1. The CDR3 runs to 13 residues. In germline, CDR1 is MNHEY, CDR2 SVGAGI. The CDR3 sequence is CASRGQGTGELFF. Written as DNA, the CDR3 is TGTGCCAGCAGAGGACAGGGCACCGGGGAGCTGTTTTTT.

The chain is built from TRBV5-5 and TRBJ2-1, with D unclear. Trimming stripped 2 bases from V and 8 bases from J, with 11 bases between. Per germline, CDR1 SGHKS and CDR2 YYEKEE (reference sequence). There are 13 residues in the CDR3. CDR3 protein: CASSFQVFDEQFF. The CDR3 nucleotides are TGTGCCAGCAGCTTCCAGGTTTTCGATGAGCAGTTCTTC.

This clone was picked up one time. This chain links TRBV7-8 with TRBJ2-7; 12 positions match TRBD1. Germline CDR1 reads SGHVS; CDR2 reads FQNEAQ. Trimming cost V 5 bases and J 7 bases; bases outside gene matches: 6. This CDR3 contains 14 residues. The CDR3 here is CASSAGTGGGEQYF. In DNA, the CDR3 is TGTGCCAGCAGCGCCGGGACAGGGGGCGGGGAGCAGTACTTC.

The genes are TRBV7-8 and TRBJ1-3, with 9 bases that match TRBD1. Trimming removed 5 bases from V and 3 bases from J; junction bases left unmatched: 5. Germline CDR1 SGHVS, CDR2 FQNEAQ. The CDR3 is made up of 15 amino acids. The CDR3 DNA sequence: TGTGCCAGCAGCCTCCGGGACAGGGTTGGAAACACCATATATTTT. Residues: CASSLRDRVGNTIYF. The full variable domain, rest sourced from reference TRBV7-8 and TRBJ1-3, is GAGVSQSPRYKVAKRGQDVALRCDPISGHVSLFWYQQALGQGPEFLTYFQNEAQLDKSGLPSDRFFAERPEGSVSTLKIQRTQQEDSAVYLCASSLRDRVGNTIYFGEGSWLTVV.

This clone was observed once. This chain links TRBV6-1 with TRBJ2-1; TRBD2 aligns across 11 bases. Trimming took 3 bases from V and 4 from J; bases not matched to a gene: 5. The CDR3 is made up of 16 amino acids. From germline, CDR1 is MNHNS and CDR2 SASEGT. CDR3 nucleotide sequence: TGTGCCAGCAGTGACTTACTAGCGGGGGAATACAATGAGCAGTTCTTC. It encodes CASSDLLAGEYNEQFF.

As DNA, the CDR3 is TGTGCCAGCAGTTTAGGAGGGAATGGCAATCAGCCCCAGCATTTT. Protein sequence: CASSLGGNGNQPQHF. The chain links TRBV28 to TRBJ1-5; D is uncertain. V lost 2 bases, J lost 2 bases, and 10 bases lay in between. The V gene's germline CDR1 is MDHEN and CDR2 SYDVKM. The CDR3 is made up of 15 amino acids.

The CDR3 nucleotides read TGCGCCAGCAGCTTGGCGGGGACAAATGAAAAACTGTTTTTT. As protein: CASSLAGTNEKLFF. This rearrangement joins TRBV5-1 to TRBJ1-4; weak D call: TRBD1 (6 bases). Trimming removed 0 bases from V and 5 bases from J, with 8 bases in between. CDR3 size: 14 residues. CDR1 and CDR2 (germline): SGHRS, YFSETQ.

This clone was counted between two and nine times. The CDR3 protein is CASSQTGDSGNTIYF. The CDR3, as DNA: TGTGCCAGCAGTCAGACAGGGGACTCTGGAAACACCATATATTTT. This rearrangement joins TRBV6-6 to TRBJ1-3, with 8 positions matching TRBD1. The CDR3 sequence is 15 residues long. Germline V gene sequence: CDR1 MNHNY, CDR2 SVGAGI (reference sequence). V lost 5 bases to trimming and J lost 0 bases; unmatched junction nucleotides: 3.

In regard to this clone: Other nucleotide sequences from this sample produce the same CDR3. The V and J genes are TRBV5-1 and TRBJ1-1, with 8 positions matching TRBD1. The junction had 2 bases not matched to a gene; V was cut back by 2 bases and J by 2 bases. Germline V gene data show CDR1 as SGHRS and CDR2 as YFSETQ. The CDR3 runs to 14 residues. In nucleotides, the CDR3 is TGCGCCAGCAGCTTACAGGGGGGAAACACTGAAGCTTTCTTT. Translated: CASSLQGGNTEAFF.